This record looks at one T cell receptor (beta chain) sequence and its context. Its antigen is not known. Germline V CDR1 and CDR2: MNHEY, SMNVEV (reference sequence). Trimming cost V 5 bases and J 0 bases, with 11 bases left between them. The CDR3 sequence is 15 residues long. The data stem from a study of cytomegalovirus exposure and HLA in healthy donors. Notes on the study in general: Highly shared variants forming one cluster were likely a sequencing artifact. The authors later found TCR association rates varying by HLA locus, with DRB1 most and HLA-C fewest. Some V segments (TRBV6-2 and TRBV6-3 among them) were excluded as indistinguishable. Later analysis identified several of the most significant clusters that appeared linked to common viral pathogens.

PCR used 60 Vbeta primers and 13 Jbeta primers. Clones were sequenced by immunoSEQ multiplex PCR, and TCRdb holds only the in-frame ones, with some missing. The sample lists under 200,000 clones, around 80% seen once, with roughly 6.3% in the top ten. The sequenced material came from PBMCs. This receptor was obtained from a male donor in good health and CMV-seropositive. The chain couples TRBV27 to TRBJ1-3; D not resolved. The CDR3, as DNA: TGTGCCAGCAGTCGCCGCGGGAACTCTGGAAACACCATATATTTT. This codes for CASSRRGNSGNTIYF.